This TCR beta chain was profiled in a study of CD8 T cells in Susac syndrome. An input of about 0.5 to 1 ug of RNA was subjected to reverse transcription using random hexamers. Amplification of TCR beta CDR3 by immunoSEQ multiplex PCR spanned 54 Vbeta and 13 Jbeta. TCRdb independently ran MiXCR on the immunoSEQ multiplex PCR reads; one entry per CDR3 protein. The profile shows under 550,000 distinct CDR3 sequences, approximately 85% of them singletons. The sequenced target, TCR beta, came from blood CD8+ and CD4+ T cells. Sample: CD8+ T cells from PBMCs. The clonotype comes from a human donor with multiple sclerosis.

For the CDR3, the DNA is TGTGCCAGCAGCGGACGATCTAGTGGGAACACTGAAGCTTTCTTT. It translates to CASSGRSSGNTEAFF. The chain has TRBV9 and TRBJ1-1; D is ambiguous. Germline V CDR1 and CDR2: SGDLS, YYNGEE. The length of the CDR3 is 15 residues. V was cut by 3 bases and J by 1 base, with 13 bases left in between.